The 18 T cell receptor beta chains below all came from one sample that was sequenced in a study of shared clonotypes between healthy human individuals. Sequencing used immunoSEQ multiplex PCR; TCRdb keeps in-frame clones, though not all of them. The sample lists roughly 320,000 clones; roughly 84% were seen once. The specimen was memory CD8+ T cells sorted from blood. This sample's subset: CD45RO+ cells pooled with CCR7-negative TemRA cells. Receptors originate from a man younger than 30 in good health.

On this clone itself: The sample contains more than one DNA sequence encoding this CDR3. The rearrangement uses TRBV5-6 and TRBJ2-7; D may be TRBD2 (5 bases). The CDR3 totals 12 residues. CDR1 is SGHDT and CDR2 is YYEEEE in the germline V gene. Trimming pared 4 bases from V and 4 bases from J, leaving 9 bases between. CDR3 DNA: TGTGCCAGCAGCCTCGGAGGATACGAGCAGTACTTC. This translates into CASSLGGYEQYF.

This clone was counted only a few times. The chain links TRBV27 to TRBJ1-2; D gene unclear. The CDR3 consists of 13 residues. CDR1 and CDR2 (germline): MNHEY, SMNVEV (reference sequence). V gave up 8 bases and J gave up 1 base, with 11 bases separating them. CDR3 nucleotides: TGTGCCAGCGGAGGGTCTTTTAACTATGGCTACACCTTC. Translating it yields CASGGSFNYGYTF.

The chain recombines TRBV10-1 with TRBJ2-4; 11 bases line up with TRBD1. The germline V gene has CDR1 WNHNN and CDR2 SYGVQD (reference sequence). This CDR3 has 20 amino acids. Trimming removed 3 bases from V and 0 bases from J; junction bases left unmatched: 13. CDR3 in amino acids: CASSDPDRGQRELAKNIQYF. CDR3 coding DNA: TGCGCCAGCAGTGATCCGGACAGGGGGCAGAGGGAACTAGCCAAAAACATTCAGTACTTC.

The chain uses TRBV30 and TRBJ2-7; D uncertain. This CDR3 has 11 residues. CDR1 is GTSNPN and CDR2 is SVGIG in the germline V gene (reference sequence). Trimming left V 5 bases short and J 0 bases short, with 5 bases between. CDR3: CAWGLSYEQYF. CDR3 coding DNA: TGTGCCTGGGGCCTCTCCTACGAGCAGTACTTC.

The J gene is TRBJ2-1, the V gene TRBV4-3, with 7 nucleotides matching TRBD2. The CDR3 covers 17 residues. Germline assignment: CDR1 LGHNA and CDR2 YSLEER. J gave up 0 bases and V 3 bases, and 8 bases lay outside the gene matches. The CDR3 protein is CASSQGPSGSSYNEQFF. DNA for the CDR3: TGCGCCAGCAGCCAGGGCCCTAGCGGAAGCTCCTACAATGAGCAGTTCTTC.

The chain employs TRBV7-2 and TRBJ2-7, with TRBD2 identical over 7 bases. The germline V gene encodes CDR1 SGHTA and CDR2 FQGNSA. The J segment lost 7 bases and the V segment lost 1 base, leaving 10 bases of the junction unmatched. The CDR3 is made up of 15 amino acids. For the CDR3, the DNA is TGTGCCAGCAGCTTAGAGTGGGAGGGCCCTCGGGAGCAGTACTTC. Amino acid sequence: CASSLEWEGPREQYF.

The genes are TRBV6-6 and TRBJ2-2, with D unresolved. From germline, CDR1 is MNHNY and CDR2 SVGAGI (reference sequence). V was clipped by 4 bases and J by 2 bases, with 2 bases between them. CDR3 length equals 12 residues. CDR3 in amino acids: CASSFNTGELFF. CDR3 nucleotide sequence: TGTGCCAGCAGTTTCAACACCGGGGAGCTGTTTTTT.

This clone is a singleton in its sample. J is TRBJ1-2 and V is TRBV30; TRBD1 agrees at 8 bases. This CDR3 is 14 amino acids long. Germline V lookup: CDR1 GTSNPN, CDR2 SVGIG (reference sequence). With V trimmed by 1 base and J by 8 bases, 9 bases remained unmatched. DNA for the CDR3: TGTGCCTGGAGTGCCCCGGGCAGGGGGCACGGCTACACCTTC. It yields the protein CAWSAPGRGHGYTF.

This rearrangement joins TRBV28 to TRBJ1-2, with D unresolved. CDR3 size: 14 residues. CDR1 is MDHEN, CDR2 SYDVKM, per germline. Trimming left V 5 bases short and J 1 base short, with 11 bases between. Written as DNA, the CDR3 is TGTGCCAGCAGTGCGACAAGTTATAACTATGGCTACACCTTC. Amino acid sequence: CASSATSYNYGYTF.

The V call is TRBV19, the J call TRBJ1-2, with D possibly matching TRBD1 (5 bases). Trimming stripped 0 bases from V and 8 bases from J, with 19 bases between. The germline V gene encodes CDR1 LNHDA and CDR2 SQIVND (reference sequence). The CDR3 runs to 16 residues. CDR3 coding DNA: TGTGCCAGTAGTATAGACGACGGGACCTACGAAGGGGGCTACACCTTC. Its protein product is CASSIDDGTYEGGYTF.

V gene TRBV4-1 combines with J gene TRBJ2-1, with D unresolved. Germline CDR1 is MGHRA and CDR2 is YSYEKL. This CDR3 region has 13 residues. Trimming shortened V by 4 bases and J by 8 bases, and 12 bases separated the two germline ends. CDR3 DNA: TGCGCCAGCAGCCGCCAGGTCCCGGATGAGCAGTTCTTC. Protein sequence: CASSRQVPDEQFF.

V is TRBV7-9 and J is TRBJ2-1; 9 nucleotides match TRBD1. The CDR3 is made up of 18 amino acids. In germline, CDR1 is SEHNR, CDR2 FQNEAQ (reference sequence). V was clipped by 3 bases and J by 12 bases; unmatched bases: 21. DNA for the CDR3: TGTGCCAGCAGCTTGATTCCAGGACAGGGGCCTCTAGGACAATCGCAGTTCTTC. Translation: CASSLIPGQGPLGQSQFF.

This chain connects TRBV5-1 to TRBJ1-2; 7 bases map to TRBD1. The CDR3 is made up of 15 amino acids. The V and J ends lost 4 bases and 3 bases, in that order; junction bases with no gene match: 9. The germline CDR1 and CDR2 sequences are SGHRS and YFSETQ. The CDR3 is CASSDREQGHYGYTF. CDR3 in DNA: TGCGCCAGCAGCGATCGCGAACAGGGGCACTATGGCTACACCTTC. The full variable domain, in which reference TRBV5-1 and TRBJ1-2 provide the parts outside the CDR3, is KAGVTQTPRYLIKTRGQQVTLSCSPISGHRSVSWYQQTPGQGLQFLFEYFSETQRNKGNFPGRFSGRQFSNSRSEMNVSTLELGDSALYLCASSDREQGHYGYTFGSGTRLTVV.

This clone has just a few counts. V is TRBV6-6 and J is TRBJ1-3, with D perhaps TRBD1 (5 bases). The CDR3 runs 15 residues. Germline V gene data show CDR1 as MNHNY and CDR2 as SVGAGI (reference sequence). V was shortened by 0 bases and J by 4 bases, with 10 bases between the two germline ends. The CDR3 nucleotides read TGTGCCAGCAGTTACTCCGACAGTTCCGGAAACACCATATATTTT. Its protein product is CASSYSDSSGNTIYF.

This rearrangement joins TRBV5-1 to TRBJ2-7; D is possibly TRBD2 (6 bases). Trimming took 1 base from V and 3 from J, leaving 17 bases between them. CDR3 length: 16 residues. CDR1 is SGHRS, CDR2 YFSETQ, per germline. CDR3 nucleotides: TGCGCCAGCAGCTTGAACACCCCGGGACTGAACTACGAGCAGTACTTC. This encodes CASSLNTPGLNYEQYF. The full variable domain, rest sourced from reference TRBV5-1 and TRBJ2-7, is KAGVTQTPRYLIKTRGQQVTLSCSPISGHRSVSWYQQTPGQGLQFLFEYFSETQRNKGNFPGRFSGRQFSNSRSEMNVSTLELGDSALYLCASSLNTPGLNYEQYFGPGTRLTVT.

The CDR3 reads CASSSVPRGGTDTQYF. In DNA, the CDR3 is TGTGCCAGCAGCTCTGTTCCCAGGGGAGGCACAGATACGCAGTATTTT. The V gene is TRBV7-9, the J gene TRBJ2-3, with D maybe TRBD1 (6 bases). The V end was cut by 4 bases, the J end by 1 base, with 15 bases between. The CDR3 spans 16 residues. CDR1 and CDR2 from the germline V gene are SEHNR and FQNEAQ (reference sequence).

The chain has TRBV6-6 and TRBJ2-7; D call uncertain. The CDR3 covers 13 residues. From germline, CDR1 is MNHNY and CDR2 SVGAGI (reference sequence). Trimming pared 2 bases from V and 0 bases from J, leaving 5 bases between. The CDR3 protein is CASSYTNSYEQYF. CDR3 DNA: TGTGCCAGCAGTTACACCAACTCCTACGAGCAGTACTTC.

The V gene is TRBV7-6, the J gene TRBJ2-7; D not certain. With 1 base removed from V and 4 bases from J, the gap between germline ends came to 11 bases. Germline lookup yields CDR1 SGHVS and CDR2 FNYEAQ. This CDR3 is 14 amino acids long. The CDR3 DNA reads TGTGCCAGCAGCTTAGGGCAGAGCACTTACGAGCAGTACTTC. Encoded protein: CASSLGQSTYEQYF.